The 10 T cell receptor beta chains presented below share a single source sample, sequenced in a study of T cells after yellow fever vaccination. In TCRdb, the 5' RACE reads were re-called with MiXCR into one record per CDR3 protein. The sample holds about 45,000 distinct CDR3 sequences, about 6.8% seen once. The specimen was CD8+ T cells not binding an NS4B(214-222) dextramer, sorted from PBMCs, collected 45 days after the yellow fever booster vaccination. The source of these receptors is a young man who received the YFV17D yellow fever vaccine.

This clonotype occurred many times. The chain links TRBV7-9 to TRBJ2-1; 7 bases map to TRBD2. In germline, CDR1 is SEHNR, CDR2 FQNEAQ (reference sequence). There are 17 residues in the CDR3. Germline trimming cut 2 bases from V and 0 bases from J; bases unmatched to any gene: 7. Here the CDR3 DNA reads TGTGCCAGCAGCTTAAGGGCTAGCGGAAGCTCCTACAATGAGCAGTTCTTC. It translates to CASSLRASGSSYNEQFF.

In its sample, this clonotype was seen many times. The CDR3 sequence: CASSDFLALGSYEQYF. The CDR3 nucleotides are TGTGCCAGCAGCGATTTTTTGGCCCTAGGCTCCTACGAGCAGTACTTC. The gene calls are TRBV12-3 or TRBV12-4 and TRBJ2-7; no definite D call. CDR3 size: 16 residues. V gave up 6 bases and J gave up 0 bases, with 18 bases separating them.

The chain combines TRBV29-1 with TRBJ2-1, with 10 bases identical to TRBD2. The CDR3 consists of 17 residues. The germline V gene encodes CDR1 SQVTM and CDR2 ANQGSEA. Trimming took 1 base from V and 4 from J; bases not matched to a gene: 10. The CDR3 coding sequence is TGCAGCGTTGAAGGGGGATTAACTAGCGGGATGTACAATGAGCAGTTCTTC. Its protein is CSVEGGLTSGMYNEQFF.

This clonotype was detected only a few times. Mismatch with germline at one junction end may stem from a read error. This chain connects TRBV3-1 to TRBJ2-7; 7 positions match TRBD2. This CDR3 has 15 residues. Looked up from germline, CDR1 is LGHDT and CDR2 is YNNKEL (reference sequence). This CDR3 is CASNQGRAGRYEQYF. Written as DNA, the CDR3 is TGTGCCAGCAACCAAGGGAGGGCCGGGAGATACGAGCAGTACTTC.

This clonotype has ten or more counts. The rearrangement joins TRBV6-5 to TRBJ1-2, with D perhaps TRBD1 (6 bases). The V end lost 7 bases, the J end lost 7 bases, and 22 bases lay between the germline ends. Germline CDR1 reads MNHEY; CDR2 reads SVGAGI. The CDR3 consists of 15 residues. This CDR3 is CASTNSLQGESGYTF. The CDR3 DNA follows: TGTGCCAGCACCAATAGCCTACAGGGTGAGAGTGGCTACACCTTC.

There are many counts of this clonotype. CDR3 DNA: TGTGCCAGCAGTCCCCAGGGGAGCTCCTACGAGCAGTACTTC. It codes for CASSPQGSSYEQYF. The gene calls are TRBV27 and TRBJ2-7, with a weak D call TRBD1 (6 bases). V lost 5 bases and J lost 0, with 11 bases in between. Per germline, CDR1 MNHEY and CDR2 SMNVEV (reference sequence). This CDR3 comprises 14 residues.

The table lists this clonotype with a few counts. The chain is built from TRBV19 and TRBJ1-2; D is ambiguous. The germline V gene has CDR1 LNHDA and CDR2 SQIVND (reference sequence). The V gene lost 9 bases and the J gene lost 8 bases, with 7 bases spanning the gap. This CDR3 has 9 residues. In nucleotides, the CDR3 is TGTGCCAGCATTCCCGGCTACACCTTC. Its protein product is CASIPGYTF.

The sample holds a few counts of this clonotype. The rearrangement uses TRBV9 and TRBJ2-7; 9 bases are a match to TRBD2. The length of the CDR3 is 15 residues. CDR1 is SGDLS and CDR2 is YYNGEE in the germline V gene. The ends lost 0 bases at V and 2 bases at J; junction bases unmatched: 3. The CDR3 spells CASSVDSGSTYEQYF. CDR3 coding DNA: TGTGCCAGCAGCGTAGATAGCGGGAGCACCTACGAGCAGTACTTC.

This clonotype was seen only a few times. The gene calls are TRBV11-2 and TRBJ1-6; no clear D gene. The CDR3 is made up of 14 amino acids. Trimming cost V 3 bases and J 7 bases, with 10 bases left between them. CDR1 SGHAT and CDR2 FQNNGV come from the germline V gene. The CDR3 bases are TGTGCCAGCAGCTTCCCACGACAAAATTCACCCCTCCACTTT. Amino acids: CASSFPRQNSPLHF.

The sample holds many counts of this clonotype. The CDR3 nucleotides are TGTGCCACCAGTGATTTCGGGACAGGGGGCGCGGAGCAGTTCTTC. It yields the protein CATSDFGTGGAEQFF. The chain recombines TRBV24-1 with TRBJ2-1; 12 bases match TRBD1. This CDR3 has 15 amino acids. Germline V gene lookup returns CDR1 KGHDR and CDR2 SFDVKD. Trimming took 1 base from V and 10 from J; bases not matched to a gene: 4.